This TCR beta chain was retrieved from a study of CXCR3-negative and CXCR3-positive naive CD8 T cells. For this clonotype: Its cognate antigen is unknown.

Study results and caveats: Surface CD5 looked about the same in the naive subsets, so the authors worked out TCR strength from TRB CDR3 properties.

Investigators sorted each CD8+ T cell subset in triplicate, taking around 290,000 cells each time. Germline loops: CDR1 SQVTM, CDR2 ANQGSEA. This CDR3 is built from 13 residues. With UMI labels, 5' RACE was used to prepare the TRB cDNA libraries. TCRdb reprocessed the 5' RACE reads and stores each CDR3 protein as one record, lacking DNA. The specimen's table records about 48,000 distinct CDR3 sequences. This TCR was recovered from a human donor in good health. Some clones in this sample may be carry-over from other donors' samples. The source material was memory CD8+ T cells from blood. This sequence joins TRBV29-1 and TRBJ2-5. CDR3 residues: CSVVPRSSGTQYF.